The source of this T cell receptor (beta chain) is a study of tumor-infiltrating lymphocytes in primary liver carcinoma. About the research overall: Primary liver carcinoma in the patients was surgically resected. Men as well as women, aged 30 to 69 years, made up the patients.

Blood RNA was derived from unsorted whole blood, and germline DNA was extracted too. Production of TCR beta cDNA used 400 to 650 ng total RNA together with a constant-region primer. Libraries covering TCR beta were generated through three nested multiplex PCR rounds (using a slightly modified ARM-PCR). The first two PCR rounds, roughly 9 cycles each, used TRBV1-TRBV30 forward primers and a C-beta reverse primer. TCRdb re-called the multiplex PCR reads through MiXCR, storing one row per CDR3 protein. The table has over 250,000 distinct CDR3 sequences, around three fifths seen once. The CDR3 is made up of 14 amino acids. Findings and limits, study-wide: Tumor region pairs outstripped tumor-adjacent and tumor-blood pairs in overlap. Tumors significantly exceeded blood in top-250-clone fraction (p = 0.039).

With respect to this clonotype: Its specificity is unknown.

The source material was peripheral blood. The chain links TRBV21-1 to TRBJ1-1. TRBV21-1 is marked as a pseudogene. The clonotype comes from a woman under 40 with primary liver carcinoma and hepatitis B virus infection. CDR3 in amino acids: CASEEDGRNTEAFF. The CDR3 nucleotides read TGTGCCAGCGAGGAGGACGGCCGGAACACTGAAGCTTTCTTT.